These 9 T cell receptor beta chains originate from one sample sequenced in a study of blood T cell repertoires in COVID-19. Assay used: immunoSEQ multiplex PCR; TCRdb lists only in-frame clones, some missing. The repertoire consists of around 130,000 clones, with roughly 80% occurring once and the leading ten covering around 17%. Specimen: peripheral blood. The receptors stem from a man aged 50 or older with acute or convalescent COVID-19.

The chain couples TRBV7-9 to TRBJ1-2; D possibly corresponds to TRBD1 (5 bases). From germline, CDR1 is SEHNR and CDR2 FQNEAQ (reference sequence). This CDR3 is built from 14 residues. With 2 bases removed from V and 6 bases from J, the gap between germline ends came to 13 bases. CDR3 protein: CASSLIGAGDGYTF. In nucleotides, the CDR3 is TGTGCCAGCAGCTTAATAGGGGCAGGAGATGGCTACACCTTC.

The J gene is TRBJ1-1, the V gene TRBV5-1; 8 bases fit TRBD1. This CDR3 is built from 16 residues. V shed 0 bases and J 5 bases; nucleotides not matched to a gene: 9. Looked up from germline, CDR1 is SGHRS and CDR2 is YFSETQ. The CDR3 loop is CASSLAAGGEMTEAFF. The CDR3 nucleotides are TGCGCCAGCAGCTTGGCGGCAGGGGGCGAGATGACTGAAGCTTTCTTT.

CDR3: CASSPGSSGNTIYF. In DNA form, the CDR3 reads TGTGCCAGCTCACCCGGGTCCTCTGGAAACACCATATATTTT. This chain uses TRBV18 with TRBJ1-3; D gene unclear. The CDR3 is 14 residues long. V lost 3 bases and J lost 0, with 6 bases in between. Germline-derived CDR1 and CDR2 are KGHSH and LQKENI.

The sample holds one count of this clone. This chain connects TRBV10-3 to TRBJ2-5; 10 positions match TRBD2. Germline values: CDR1 ENHRY, CDR2 SYGVKD. CDR3 size: 14 residues. With 10 bases clipped from V and 3 bases from J, the junction kept 8 bases outside the gene matches. The CDR3: CATKAGTSEETQYF. The CDR3 coding sequence is TGTGCCACTAAAGCCGGGACTAGCGAAGAGACCCAGTACTTC.

A few counts support this clone. The rearrangement links TRBV29-1 to TRBJ1-1; perhaps TRBD1 as D (5 bases). Trimming stripped 3 bases from V and 3 bases from J, with 11 bases between. Per germline, CDR1 SQVTM and CDR2 ANQGSEA. The CDR3 contains 13 residues. CDR3 sequence reads: CSVDRGSDTEAFF. The CDR3 bases are TGCAGCGTTGATAGGGGCTCGGACACTGAAGCTTTCTTT.

The V and J genes are TRBV5-1 and TRBJ1-1; D is undetermined. Trimming shortened V by 0 bases and J by 2 bases, and 5 bases separated the two germline ends. Germline CDR1 reads SGHRS; CDR2 reads YFSETQ. The CDR3 is 13 residues long. CDR3 DNA: TGCGCCAGCAGCTTGGAAATAAACACTGAAGCTTTCTTT. As protein: CASSLEINTEAFF.

The J gene is TRBJ1-4, the V gene TRBV7-8; 8 positions agree with TRBD1. After removal of 5 bases from V and 5 bases from J, the junction contained 7 bases not matched to a gene. The germline gives CDR1 SGHVS, CDR2 FQNEAQ. CDR3 size: 15 residues. CDR3 protein: CASSLRTGNNEKLFF. Written as DNA, the CDR3 is TGTGCCAGCAGCCTCCGGACAGGGAACAATGAAAAACTGTTTTTT.

This clone has a handful of counts. Other nucleotide sequences from this sample produce the same CDR3. The rearrangement links TRBV3-1 (or the pseudogene TRBV3-2) to TRBJ2-5, with 7 nucleotides matching TRBD1. The V and J ends lost 4 bases and 1 base, in that order; junction bases with no gene match: 3. The germline gives CDR1 LGHDT, CDR2 YNNKEL (reference sequence). The CDR3 is made up of 14 amino acids. CDR3 sequence (DNA): TGTGCCAGCAGCCGGCAGGGGGTCCAAGAGACCCAGTACTTC. Amino acids: CASSRQGVQETQYF.

This clone was observed once. The rearrangement uses TRBV5-5 and TRBJ2-7, with 9 bases identical to TRBD1. CDR1 and CDR2 from the germline V gene are SGHKS and YYEKEE (reference sequence). V was pared by 5 bases and J by 3 bases, with 3 bases of the junction left unmatched. The CDR3 length is 13 residues. The CDR3 DNA reads as TGTGCCAGCAGATCGACAGGGGGCTACGAGCAGTACGTC. This sequence encodes CASRSTGGYEQYV.